The following is a T cell receptor beta chain sequence with its context. The record originates from a study of identifying expanded T cells in peripheral blood. No infections or other immune events were documented during collection. Clones were read by immunoSEQ multiplex PCR, and TCRdb kept only the in-frame ones, dropping some. Found here are roughly 100,000 clones, approximately 89% of them singletons; the top ten hold roughly 14%. Germline V CDR1 and CDR2: MDHEN, SYDVKM. V was shortened by 10 bases and J by 3 bases, with 13 bases between the two germline ends. There are 12 residues in the CDR3. The receptor was isolated from a person aged 18 to 75 in good health. V and J are TRBV28 and TRBJ2-7, with D unclear. Sequencing was done on a sample of blood. The CDR3 is CATHRASYEQYF. The CDR3 bases are TGTGCCACCCACCGGGCCAGCTACGAGCAGTACTTC. Full variable domain (outside the CDR3, taken from reference TRBV28 and TRBJ2-7): DVKVTQSSRYLVKRTGEKVFLECVQDMDHENMFWYRQDPGLGLRLIYFSYDVKMKEKGDIPEGYSVSREKKERFSLILESASTNQTSMYLCATHRASYEQYFGPGTRLTVT.